These 30 T cell receptor beta chains came from one sample sequenced in a study of T cell responses to AZD1222 COVID-19 vaccine. Sequenced by immunoSEQ multiplex PCR; TCRdb stores in-frame clones only, minus some. The profile shows 110,000 or so clones, roughly 84% of them singletons. The material was peripheral blood, obtained 28 days after the second AZD1222 dose. These TCRs come from an adult who received the AZD1222 COVID-19 vaccine.

The chain's CDR3 is CASSYHPPVGETQYF. The CDR3 DNA follows: TGTGCCAGCAGCTACCATCCTCCGGTTGGAGAGACCCAGTACTTC. The J gene is TRBJ2-5, the V gene TRBV7-9; D is unclear. The CDR3 has 15 residues. The germline V gene encodes CDR1 SEHNR and CDR2 FQNEAQ (reference sequence). Trimming took off 4 bases at V and 4 bases at J, with 16 bases between the two ends.

The V and J genes are TRBV6-5 and TRBJ1-6, with D possibly being TRBD1 (5 bases). With 5 bases removed from V and 7 bases from J, the gap between germline ends came to 15 bases. The CDR3 contains 15 residues. Germline CDR1 and CDR2: MNHEY and SVGAGI. The CDR3 region has the DNA TGTGCCAGCAGTCGCCGTCCCGACAGCAATTCACCCCTCCACTTT. Residues: CASSRRPDSNSPLHF.

This chain links TRBV3-1 (or the pseudogene TRBV3-2) with TRBJ2-2, with TRBD2 as a possible D gene (6 bases). The CDR3 length is 16 residues. The germline V gene has CDR1 LGHDT and CDR2 YNNKEL (reference sequence). Trimming stripped 4 bases from V and 3 bases from J, with 15 bases between. The CDR3 loop reads CASSPGLGGDTGELFF. The CDR3 bases are TGTGCCAGCAGCCCCGGACTCGGCGGGGACACCGGGGAGCTGTTTTTT.

The rearrangement joins TRBV7-7 to TRBJ2-1; no firm D call. Trimming stripped 5 bases from V and 3 bases from J, with 11 bases between. CDR1 and CDR2 (germline): SSHAT, FNYEAQ (reference sequence). This CDR3 region has 14 residues. The DNA of the CDR3 is TGTGCCAGCAGCCCAAGCGACAACTACAATGAGCAGTTCTTC. As protein: CASSPSDNYNEQFF. Variable domain in full (rest from reference TRBV7-7 and TRBJ2-1): GAGVSQSPRYKVTKRGQDVTLRCDPISSHATLYWYQQALGQGPEFLTYFNYEAQPDKSGLPSDRFSAERPEGSISTLTIQRTEQRDSAMYRCASSPSDNYNEQFFGPGTRLTVL.

The chain joins TRBV2 to TRBJ2-1; D is unresolved. The CDR3 is 14 amino acids. V lost 6 bases to trimming and J lost 0 bases, with 9 bases between them. The germline V gene encodes CDR1 SNHLY and CDR2 FYNNEI. The CDR3 here is CASSATSSYNEQFF. In nucleotides, the CDR3 is TGTGCCAGCAGCGCGACCAGCTCCTACAATGAGCAGTTCTTC.

The chain recombines TRBV5-8 with TRBJ1-5; TRBD1 is a possible D gene (5 bases). V was trimmed by 3 bases and J by 0 bases, leaving 10 bases between them. CDR3 size: 15 residues. Germline V lookup: CDR1 SGHTS, CDR2 YDEGEE. The CDR3 DNA sequence: TGTGCCAGCAGCTACCGGGACGGTAGCAATCAGCCCCAGCATTTT. It yields the protein CASSYRDGSNQPQHF.

The chain combines TRBV5-1 with TRBJ2-3; D is undetermined. The CDR3 sequence is 16 residues long. Trimming shortened V by 7 bases and J by 2 bases, and 20 bases separated the two germline ends. Looked up from germline, CDR1 is SGHRS and CDR2 is YFSETQ. The CDR3 DNA reads TGCGCCAGCGTACTTGGGATCGGCTTTTACACAGATACGCAGTATTTT. It specifies CASVLGIGFYTDTQYF.

V gene TRBV5-4 combines with J gene TRBJ1-1; D might be TRBD1 (6 bases). Trimming removed 0 bases at V and 3 bases at J, with 6 bases between. The CDR3 has 13 amino acids. CDR1 is SGHNT, CDR2 YYREEE, per germline (reference sequence). The chain's CDR3 is CASSLDRDTEAFF. The CDR3 DNA is TGTGCCAGCAGCTTGGACAGGGACACTGAAGCTTTCTTT.

This rearrangement joins TRBV9 to TRBJ1-1; D not resolved. From germline, CDR1 is SGDLS and CDR2 YYNGEE. CDR3 size: 14 residues. V gave up 3 bases and J gave up 0 bases, with 9 bases separating them. CDR3 bases: TGTGCCAGCAGCGCCGGAGGAATGAACACTGAAGCTTTCTTT. As protein: CASSAGGMNTEAFF.

This clone was found once. The chain couples TRBV10-3 to TRBJ1-2, with D perhaps matching TRBD1 (5 bases). From germline, CDR1 is ENHRY and CDR2 SYGVKD. V was trimmed by 0 bases and J by 4 bases, leaving 15 bases between them. CDR3 length: 16 residues. The CDR3 DNA follows: TGTGCCATCAGTGAGTCGTTGGGCAGGGCGCTCTATGGCTACACCTTC. Amino acid sequence: CAISESLGRALYGYTF.

This chain connects TRBV3-1 (or the pseudogene TRBV3-2) to TRBJ2-7; D call uncertain. CDR1 is LGHDT and CDR2 is YNNKEL in the germline V gene (reference sequence). Trimming shortened V by 4 bases and J by 2 bases, and 9 bases separated the two germline ends. The CDR3 extends over 13 amino acids. The CDR3, as DNA: TGTGCCAGCAGCCCATCGGGCACCTACGAGCAGTACTTC. Amino acids: CASSPSGTYEQYF.

The V call is TRBV5-1, the J call TRBJ2-5; 8 bases match TRBD1. The CDR3 runs 16 residues. CDR1 is SGHRS, CDR2 YFSETQ, per germline. With 2 bases clipped from V and 2 bases from J, the junction kept 8 bases outside the gene matches. CDR3 nucleotide sequence: TGCGCCAGCAGCTTTGGCGGGACAGGCGTTCAAGAGACCCAGTACTTC. This translates into CASSFGGTGVQETQYF.

The gene calls are TRBV5-1 and TRBJ2-7, with 10 bases fitting TRBD2. CDR3 size: 15 residues. In germline, CDR1 is SGHRS, CDR2 YFSETQ. The V gene end was trimmed by 1 base and the J gene end by 0 bases; junction bases not matched to a gene: 1. The CDR3 here is CASSLTSGNSYEQYF. The CDR3 bases are TGCGCCAGCAGCTTGACTAGCGGGAACTCCTACGAGCAGTACTTC. Complete variable domain (other parts from reference TRBV5-1 and TRBJ2-7): KAGVTQTPRYLIKTRGQQVTLSCSPISGHRSVSWYQQTPGQGLQFLFEYFSETQRNKGNFPGRFSGRQFSNSRSEMNVSTLELGDSALYLCASSLTSGNSYEQYFGPGTRLTVT.

The CDR3, as DNA: TGCGCCAGCAGCTTGGGGGAGGGCCAAAACATTCAGTACTTC. This sequence encodes CASSLGEGQNIQYF. The V gene is TRBV5-1, the J gene TRBJ2-4, with 7 nucleotides matching TRBD2. V trimming: 0 bases; J trimming: 5 bases; junction bases outside the gene matches: 2. There are 14 residues in the CDR3. Germline V gives CDR1 SGHRS, CDR2 YFSETQ.

The chain is built from TRBV9 and TRBJ1-2; 10 positions agree with TRBD1. Germline lookup yields CDR1 SGDLS and CDR2 YYNGEE. V lost 4 bases, J lost 4 bases, and 10 bases stayed unmatched. The length of the CDR3 is 16 residues. The CDR3 reads CASSPTGGVFGYGYTF. CDR3 bases: TGTGCCAGCAGCCCGACAGGGGGCGTCTTTGGCTATGGCTACACCTTC.

The chain combines TRBV11-2 with TRBJ2-1, with D perhaps matching TRBD2 (6 bases). V was cut by 7 bases and J by 0 bases, with 13 bases left in between. Germline V gives CDR1 SGHAT, CDR2 FQNNGV. The CDR3 is 15 residues long. The CDR3 nucleotides are TGTGCCAGCACCGGGAGCGAGAGCTCCTACAATGAGCAGTTCTTC. It encodes CASTGSESSYNEQFF.

This rearrangement joins TRBV15 to TRBJ1-2, with TRBD1 matching over 12 bases. Germline trimming cut 2 bases from V and 8 bases from J; bases unmatched to any gene: 15. Germline CDR1 LNHNV, CDR2 YYDKDF (reference sequence). The length of the CDR3 is 18 residues. The CDR3 loop reads CATSRRRDRGLTLRGYTF. In DNA form, the CDR3 reads TGTGCCACCAGCAGACGGCGGGACAGGGGGCTAACACTTCGGGGCTACACCTTC.

V is TRBV11-3 and J is TRBJ1-1, with no clear D. This CDR3 is built from 13 residues. The germline V gene has CDR1 SGHNT and CDR2 YENEEA. The germline V and J ends were trimmed by 0 bases and 1 base, with 3 bases remaining between them. CDR3 in DNA: TGTGCCAGCAGCTTAGATGGGAACACTGAAGCTTTCTTT. It encodes CASSLDGNTEAFF. The full variable domain, its missing parts supplied by reference TRBV11-3 and TRBJ1-1, is EAGVVQSPRYKIIEKKQPVAFWCNPISGHNTLYWYLQNLGQGPELLIRYENEEAVDDSQLPKDRFSAERLKGVDSTLKIQPAELGDSAVYLCASSLDGNTEAFFGQGTRLTVV.

The V call is TRBV11-2, the J call TRBJ1-2, with D hard to call. V was pared by 5 bases and J by 8 bases, with 12 bases between. Germline CDR1 SGHAT, CDR2 FQNNGV. This CDR3 is 12 amino acids long. This chain's CDR3 is CASSTSRIGYTF. The CDR3 bases are TGTGCCAGCAGCACGAGCAGGATCGGCTACACCTTC.

J is TRBJ1-2 and V is TRBV6-6, with D possibly matching TRBD1 (6 bases). CDR3 size: 13 residues. Per germline, CDR1 MNHNY and CDR2 SVGAGI (reference sequence). V shed 2 bases and J shed 3 bases, with 7 bases lying between them. This CDR3 is CASSYRTDYGYTF. The CDR3 coding sequence is TGTGCCAGCAGTTACAGGACAGACTATGGCTACACCTTC.

V gene TRBV7-9 combines with J gene TRBJ1-2; D uncertain. Germline loops: CDR1 SEHNR, CDR2 FQNEAQ (reference sequence). The V gene lost 5 bases and the J gene lost 8 bases, with 6 bases spanning the gap. The CDR3 is made up of 10 amino acids. The CDR3 is CASSPSGYTF. The CDR3 DNA sequence: TGTGCCAGCAGCCCCTCCGGCTACACCTTC.

The rearrangement joins TRBV10-3 to TRBJ2-7; D remains unclear. CDR1 ENHRY and CDR2 SYGVKD come from the germline V gene. The CDR3 has 11 amino acids. V lost 4 bases, J lost 4 bases, and 5 bases lay in between. The CDR3 reads CAISVLYEQYF. The DNA of the CDR3 is TGTGCCATCAGTGTCCTTTACGAGCAGTACTTC.

The CDR3 loop reads CASSPRGGWGYGYTF. The DNA for the CDR3 is TGTGCCAGCAGCCCCAGGGGAGGCTGGGGGTATGGCTACACCTTC. The chain recombines TRBV21-1 with TRBJ1-2. TRBV21-1 is an annotated pseudogene. The CDR3 loop spans 15 amino acids.

J is TRBJ1-5 and V is TRBV7-2; TRBD1 might be the D (5 bases). The germline V gene has CDR1 SGHTA and CDR2 FQGNSA. The CDR3 covers 15 residues. With 3 bases removed from V and 0 bases from J, the gap between germline ends came to 9 bases. CDR3 nucleotides: TGTGCCAGCAGCTTGACAGTCAATAGCAATCAGCCCCAGCATTTT. Protein sequence: CASSLTVNSNQPQHF. The complete variable domain, with remaining parts taken from reference TRBV7-2 and TRBJ1-5, reads GAGVSQSPSNKVTEKGKDVELRCDPISGHTALYWYRQSLGQGLEFLIYFQGNSAPDKSGLPSDRFSAERTGGSVSTLTIQRTQQEDSAVYLCASSLTVNSNQPQHFGDGTRLSIL.

This clone showed up just once. This chain uses TRBV7-9 with TRBJ2-2; 7 bases line up with TRBD1. The V gene's germline CDR1 is SEHNR and CDR2 FQNEAQ (reference sequence). This CDR3 has 14 amino acids. After removal of 5 bases from V and 6 bases from J, the junction contained 6 bases not matched to a gene. CDR3 DNA: TGTGCCAGCAGCCAGGGGACAGCCGCCGGGGAGCTGTTTTTT. It encodes CASSQGTAAGELFF.

The CDR3 DNA reads as TGTGCCAGCAGCGTTAGCGTACTGAGCTCCTACAATGAGCAGTTCTTC. Amino acid sequence: CASSVSVLSSYNEQFF. The J gene is TRBJ2-1, the V gene TRBV5-4, with D possibly being TRBD2 (5 bases). This CDR3 contains 16 residues. V was cut by 4 bases and J by 0 bases, with 14 bases left in between. Germline values: CDR1 SGHNT, CDR2 YYREEE (reference sequence).

This chain joins TRBV18 and TRBJ2-1; D possibly corresponds to TRBD1 (6 bases). The CDR3 contains 17 residues. Trimming removed 3 bases from V and 6 bases from J, with 21 bases in between. Germline values: CDR1 KGHSH, CDR2 LQKENI. CDR3 DNA sequence: TGTGCCAGCTCACCCCCAAGGGACACCGCCACTTTCAATGAGCAGTTCTTC. Translated: CASSPPRDTATFNEQFF.

The chain links TRBV27 to TRBJ2-1, with D possibly matching TRBD2 (6 bases). This CDR3 spans 16 amino acids. The germline V gene has CDR1 MNHEY and CDR2 SMNVEV (reference sequence). V lost 6 bases to trimming and J lost 4 bases, with 19 bases between them. The CDR3 nucleotides read TGTGCCAGCAGCTTAAATTTCGGGAGAGCGTACAATGAGCAGTTCTTC. Its protein product is CASSLNFGRAYNEQFF.

This rearrangement joins TRBV20-1 to TRBJ1-2, with D tentatively TRBD1 (6 bases). This CDR3 spans 11 amino acids. Trimming took off 6 bases at V and 8 bases at J, with 13 bases between the two ends. The germline V gene encodes CDR1 DFQATT and CDR2 SNEGSKA (reference sequence). The chain's CDR3 is CSARNRAGYTF. The DNA of the CDR3 is TGCAGTGCCAGAAACAGGGCCGGCTACACCTTC.

This chain joins TRBV27 and TRBJ1-2; D gene unclear. This CDR3 comprises 13 residues. V was shortened by 1 base and J by 4 bases, with 7 bases between the two germline ends. Looked up from germline, CDR1 is MNHEY and CDR2 is SMNVEV (reference sequence). CDR3 protein: CASSLLGIYGYTF. For the CDR3, the DNA is TGTGCCAGCAGTTTATTGGGGATCTATGGCTACACCTTC.